Sequencing of this TCR beta chain was carried out in a study of OX40 agonist ivuxolimab in advanced cancers. The table lists this clone with a count of one. Data came from immunoSEQ multiplex PCR; TCRdb stores just in-frame clones and leaves some out. The sample carries some 98,000 clones, 80% to 90% recorded once. The J segment lost 3 bases and the V segment lost 4 bases, leaving 0 bases of the junction unmatched. CDR1 and CDR2 from the germline V gene are SGHDN and FVKESK. The CDR3 is 12 residues long. The V and J genes are TRBV14 and TRBJ2-7, with TRBD1 matching 7 bases. This sequence originates from an adult with an advanced solid tumor such as melanoma, head and neck, liver or kidney cancer. This specimen was CD4+ or CD8+ T cells sorted from blood, taken in a trial of the OX40 agonist ivuxolimab. CDR3 DNA sequence: TGTGCCAGCAGCCCAGGGGGCTACGAGCAGTACTTC. It yields the protein CASSPGGYEQYF.